This T cell receptor (beta chain) was sequenced for a study of blood T cell repertoires in COVID-19. Across the whole study: Sites across the United States, Italy and Spain contributed samples from acute and convalescent COVID-19. The analysed material was cDNA or gDNA that came from T cells, B-cell-depleted T cells, or PBMCs.

Germline CDR1 is SGHTA and CDR2 is FQGNSA. Between the trimmed V and J ends, which lost 0 bases and 6 bases, there was a span of 14 bases. The CDR3 covers 15 residues. Original processing methods: Estimates of nucleated cell counts were drawn from the amplification of reference gene primers. Sequenced by immunoSEQ multiplex PCR; TCRdb stores in-frame clones only, minus some. V, J and clone size are those of that table, while D and trimming were read from the DNA. Of tens of thousands of clones listed, about 92% are singletons. The chain uses TRBV7-2 and TRBJ1-2, with D tentatively TRBD1 (5 bases). This receptor was obtained from a man aged 50 to 60 with acute or convalescent COVID-19. Sequencing was done on a sample of peripheral blood. Here the CDR3 DNA reads TGTGCCAGCAGCTTAGCGAGGGGAGGATATGATGGCTACACCTTC. Its translation: CASSLARGGYDGYTF. Combining the CDR3 with reference TRBV7-2 and TRBJ1-2 gives the whole variable domain GAGVSQSPSNKVTEKGKDVELRCDPISGHTALYWYRQSLGQGLEFLIYFQGNSAPDKSGLPSDRFSAERTGGSVSTLTIQRTQQEDSAVYLCASSLARGGYDGYTFGSGTRLTVV.